The table lists the clone carrying this T cell receptor beta chain with a count of one. Recruited during active infection, patients (from Seattle) were subsequently followed longitudinally. The V and J ends lost 3 bases and 3 bases respectively, with 9 bases between them. The CDR3 is 13 amino acids. The V gene's germline CDR1 is SGHNT and CDR2 YYREEE (reference sequence). Per the authors' pipeline: Amplification of reference gene primers provided the estimated nucleated cell counts. TCRdb's table, derived via immunoSEQ multiplex PCR, lists solely in-frame clones and lacks some. The V and J calls and clone size were taken over from that table, and D and trimming were inferred from the DNA. The sample records approximately 79,000 clones, roughly 80% being singletons. The sample is drawn from a study of blood T cell repertoires in COVID-19. Whole-study context: Samples came from the United States, Italy and Spain, spanning acute and convalescent COVID-19.

V usage is TRBV5-4 and J usage is TRBJ2-5; maybe TRBD1 (5 bases). The receptor comes from a man aged 50 to 59 with COVID-19, enrolled during active disease. Sequencing was done on a sample of peripheral blood. The DNA for the CDR3 is TGTGCCAGCAGCTCCCCAGGGAAAGAGACCCAGTACTTC. It codes for CASSSPGKETQYF.